The 29 T cell receptor beta chains below were found in one sample sequenced in a study of metastatic and nonmetastatic thyroid tumors. Patients underwent thyroid surgery, and none had received any treatment before it. TCRdb re-clonotyped the PCR reads via MiXCR. The sample lists approximately 12,000 clones; about a third were seen once. The source material was tumor tissue. Receptor source: a female donor with papillary thyroid cancer or a benign thyroid nodule (not recorded which). Some clones in this sample may be carry-over from other donors' samples.

In this sample, this clone turned up a few times. The chain has TRBV6-2 or TRBV6-3 and TRBJ1-4; 12 bases fit TRBD1. V trimming: 2 bases; J trimming: 8 bases; junction bases outside the gene matches: 6. The CDR3 sequence is 16 residues long. Per germline, CDR1 MNHEY and CDR2 SVGEGT. CDR3 loop: CASSYTSGTGGEKLFF. The CDR3 nucleotides read TGTGCCAGCAGTTACACTTCCGGGACAGGGGGCGAAAAACTGTTTTTT.

The rearrangement links TRBV20-1 to TRBJ1-6, with 9 bases matching TRBD1. The CDR3 is 19 amino acids. Germline V gives CDR1 DFQATT, CDR2 SNEGSKA (reference sequence). Unmatched junction bases numbered 12, after V lost 3 bases and J lost 0 bases. CDR3 in DNA: TGCAGTGCTAGGGCTCCGGGACAGGGAGGATTCTCCTATAATTCACCCCTCCACTTT. Protein sequence: CSARAPGQGGFSYNSPLHF.

J is TRBJ1-3 and V is TRBV6-1; D uncertain. CDR1 and CDR2 from the germline V gene are MNHNS and SASEGT. With 5 bases removed from V and 0 bases from J, the gap between germline ends came to 11 bases. The CDR3 is 15 residues long. The CDR3 bases are TGTGCCAGCAGTAATACGGCGGACTCTGGAAACACCATATATTTT. Its translation: CASSNTADSGNTIYF.

The J gene is TRBJ2-7, the V gene TRBV11-2, with 8 bases fitting TRBD2. The CDR3 loop spans 19 amino acids. Trimming cost V 5 bases and J 5 bases; bases outside gene matches: 23. The germline V gene encodes CDR1 SGHAT and CDR2 FQNNGV. CDR3 sequence (DNA): TGTGCCAGCAGCCAGCTTAGATCGGGGGGGAGGTACCGCACCCACGAGCAGTACTTC. Amino acids: CASSQLRSGGRYRTHEQYF.

This clone was counted ten times or more. A read error may be the cause here, since a much bigger clone is one base away. The chain is built from TRBV29-1 and TRBJ2-1; tentative D call: TRBD2 (5 bases). This CDR3 spans 13 amino acids. Germline CDR1 and CDR2: SQVTM and ANQGSEA. Trimming stripped 3 bases from V and 4 bases from J, with 10 bases between. CDR3 in DNA: TGCAGCGTTGAGGGAGCGGATTACAATGAGCAGTTCTTC. Translation gives CSVEGADYNEQFF.

By sample fraction, this clone is medium-sized (0.01 to 0.1%). V gene TRBV6-1 combines with J gene TRBJ2-7; 10 nucleotides agree with TRBD1. Trimming cost V 1 base and J 0 bases; bases outside gene matches: 0. The germline CDR1 and CDR2 sequences are MNHNS and SASEGT. The CDR3 is 15 residues long. The CDR3 bases are TGTGCCAGCAGTGAAGGGACAGGGGGCTCCTACGAGCAGTACTTC. The encoded protein is CASSEGTGGSYEQYF.

V is TRBV29-1 and J is TRBJ2-1; no definite D call. The CDR3 spans 14 residues. CDR1 and CDR2 from the germline V gene are SQVTM and ANQGSEA. The CDR3 DNA is TGCATCTTTCCTAAGGGCTTCTCCTACAATGAGCAGTTCTTC. Protein: CIFPKGFSYNEQFF.

The chain combines TRBV28 with TRBJ1-2, with D uncertain. Germline V gene sequence: CDR1 MDHEN, CDR2 SYDVKM. The V gene lost 5 bases and the J gene lost 2 bases, with 6 bases spanning the gap. The CDR3 length is 12 residues. The CDR3: CASSPDNYGYTF. The DNA of the CDR3 is TGTGCCAGCAGTCCAGACAACTATGGCTACACCTTC.

This clone is categorized as large (0.1 to 1%). This chain joins TRBV5-1 and TRBJ1-2; D gene ambiguous. Germline V lookup: CDR1 SGHRS, CDR2 YFSETQ. The CDR3 runs 13 residues. The V end was cut by 0 bases, the J end by 4 bases, with 7 bases between. As DNA, the CDR3 is TGCGCCAGCAGCTTGGACAGCCTCTATGGCTACACCTTC. It encodes CASSLDSLYGYTF.

The chain couples TRBV20-1 to TRBJ1-1, with D tentatively TRBD1 (5 bases). Germline loops: CDR1 DFQATT, CDR2 SNEGSKA (reference sequence). There are 14 residues in the CDR3. V was pared by 6 bases and J by 4 bases, with 18 bases between. Here the CDR3 reads CSARQGASGTEAFF. CDR3 DNA sequence: TGCAGTGCCAGACAAGGGGCGTCGGGCACTGAAGCTTTCTTT.

This clone is large by share. The V call is TRBV19, the J call TRBJ1-1; no reliable D call. In germline, CDR1 is LNHDA, CDR2 SQIVND (reference sequence). V was pared by 3 bases and J by 6 bases, with 17 bases between. This CDR3 is built from 15 residues. CDR3 bases: TGTGCCAGTAGTATTACCCGGGCAGCTCTACCTGAAGCTTTCTTT. Protein sequence: CASSITRAALPEAFF.

This clone was counted at least ten times. The rearrangement joins TRBV5-4 to TRBJ2-2; 9 positions match TRBD1. Trimming at V came to 0 bases and at J to 2 bases, leaving 2 bases not matched to a gene. The CDR3 contains 16 residues. Per the germline V gene, CDR1 is SGHNT and CDR2 is YYREEE (reference sequence). CDR3 region: CASSLAGQGNTGELFF. For the CDR3, the DNA is TGTGCCAGCAGCTTGGCGGGACAGGGAAACACCGGGGAGCTGTTTTTT.

The rearrangement uses TRBV20-1 and TRBJ1-5; D possibly corresponds to TRBD1 (5 bases). Germline V gene sequence: CDR1 DFQATT, CDR2 SNEGSKA (reference sequence). This CDR3 contains 14 residues. V was trimmed by 4 bases and J by 1 base, leaving 11 bases between them. CDR3 amino acids: CSATNGASNQPQHF. For the CDR3, the DNA is TGCAGTGCTACCAATGGGGCGAGCAATCAGCCCCAGCATTTT.

Ten or more counts support this clone. The V and J genes are TRBV18 and TRBJ1-2, with D hard to call. V lost 3 bases and J lost 8, with 10 bases in between. The CDR3 sequence is 12 residues long. Per the germline V gene, CDR1 is KGHSH and CDR2 is LQKENI. This CDR3 reads CASSPETVGYTF. The CDR3 DNA reads as TGTGCCAGCTCACCGGAAACAGTGGGCTACACCTTC.

This chain uses TRBV20-1 with TRBJ2-7, with D perhaps TRBD1 (6 bases). CDR3 length: 13 residues. The germline CDR1 and CDR2 sequences are DFQATT and SNEGSKA (reference sequence). V lost 3 bases and J 0 bases, leaving 9 bases between the germline ends. The CDR3, as DNA: TGCAGTGCTAGCCGGGACAACTCCTACGAGCAGTACTTC. As protein: CSASRDNSYEQYF.

This sequence joins TRBV9 and TRBJ2-7, with 10 positions matching TRBD2. CDR3 length: 16 residues. The germline V gene encodes CDR1 SGDLS and CDR2 YYNGEE. The V and J ends lost 0 bases and 6 bases, in that order; junction bases with no gene match: 9. The CDR3 bases are TGTGCCAGCAGCGTAGTACCAGCGGGGGGGCTTACCGAGCAGTACTTC. Protein: CASSVVPAGGLTEQYF.

Many counts were recorded for this clone. The chain joins TRBV20-1 to TRBJ2-5; unclear D gene. The length of the CDR3 is 13 residues. Per the germline V gene, CDR1 is DFQATT and CDR2 is SNEGSKA (reference sequence). V was clipped by 5 bases and J by 2 bases, with 12 bases between them. The CDR3 reads CSASRPEQETQYF. CDR3 nucleotides: TGCAGTGCTTCTAGACCAGAACAAGAGACCCAGTACTTC.

The genes are TRBV20-1 and TRBJ1-2; tentatively, D is TRBD1 (6 bases). Trimming pared 4 bases from V and 4 bases from J, leaving 16 bases between. CDR3 length equals 14 residues. Germline lookup yields CDR1 DFQATT and CDR2 SNEGSKA (reference sequence). This chain's CDR3 is CSAMGGAGTYGYTF. The CDR3 DNA reads as TGCAGTGCTATGGGGGGCGCAGGAACCTATGGCTACACCTTC.

The rearrangement joins TRBV4-2 to TRBJ2-2, with 11 bases matching TRBD2. The J segment lost 1 base and the V segment lost 3 bases, leaving 7 bases of the junction unmatched. CDR1 is LGHNA, CDR2 YNFKEQ, per germline. This CDR3 comprises 18 residues. CDR3 residues: CASSQVEGLAVNTGELFF. In DNA form, the CDR3 reads TGTGCCAGCAGCCAGGTGGAGGGACTAGCGGTGAACACCGGGGAGCTGTTTTTT.

The gene calls are TRBV15 and TRBJ1-4; D perhaps matches TRBD1 (5 bases). Trimming shortened V by 0 bases and J by 4 bases, and 12 bases separated the two germline ends. Germline V gives CDR1 LNHNV, CDR2 YYDKDF (reference sequence). The CDR3 consists of 16 residues. The CDR3 nucleotides are TGTGCCACCAGCAGAGATCAGGGCTCGATTAATGAAAAACTGTTTTTT. It translates to CATSRDQGSINEKLFF.

CDR3 DNA sequence: TGTGCCAGCACCTCCCCGGGCCGAACTGCAAGGGACAATGAGCAGTTCTTC. It specifies CASTSPGRTARDNEQFF. This chain connects TRBV28 to TRBJ2-1; D not certain. The CDR3 is 17 amino acids. Germline V gene data show CDR1 as MDHEN and CDR2 as SYDVKM. V dropped 7 bases and J dropped 5 bases, with 24 bases sitting between them. The whole variable domain, remainder taken from reference TRBV28 and TRBJ2-1, is DVKVTQSSRYLVKRTGEKVFLECVQDMDHENMFWYRQDPGLGLRLIYFSYDVKMKEKGDIPEGYSVSREKKERFSLILESASTNQTSMYLCASTSPGRTARDNEQFFGPGTRLTVL.

This clone was counted a few times. The gene calls are TRBV28 and TRBJ1-2; D is unresolved. Germline values: CDR1 MDHEN, CDR2 SYDVKM. This CDR3 has 11 amino acids. Trimming shortened V by 5 bases and J by 8 bases, and 9 bases separated the two germline ends. CDR3 amino acids: CASSLLGGYTF. The CDR3 DNA sequence: TGTGCCAGCAGTCTTTTAGGGGGCTACACCTTC.

This clone was counted many times. This chain connects TRBV2 to TRBJ2-3, with D possibly called TRBD1 or TRBD2 (5 bases each). V was cut by 4 bases and J by 6 bases, with 11 bases left in between. The CDR3 consists of 13 residues. Germline values: CDR1 SNHLY, CDR2 FYNNEI. Here the CDR3 reads CASSVGRQDTQYF. The CDR3 DNA follows: TGTGCCAGCAGTGTGGGACGGCAGGATACGCAGTATTTT.

This chain joins TRBV11-2 and TRBJ2-1; 9 positions match TRBD2. CDR1 and CDR2 from the germline V gene are SGHAT and FQNNGV. V was clipped by 5 bases and J by 4 bases; unmatched bases: 9. The CDR3 runs 16 residues. The CDR3 bases are TGTGCCAGCAGCGATTCCGGGACTAGCTATTACAATGAGCAGTTCTTC. Translation gives CASSDSGTSYYNEQFF.

This sequence joins TRBV6-1 and TRBJ2-1; D not resolved. V lost 10 bases, J lost 2 bases, and 12 bases lay in between. CDR1 is MNHNS, CDR2 SASEGT, per germline. The CDR3 totals 13 residues. The CDR3 spells CATASETYNEQFF. The CDR3 DNA reads TGTGCCACGGCCAGCGAAACCTACAATGAGCAGTTCTTC.

This sequence joins TRBV5-5 and TRBJ2-7; D is unclear. Trimming cost V 3 bases and J 0 bases, with 13 bases left between them. The germline gives CDR1 SGHKS, CDR2 YYEKEE (reference sequence). The CDR3 covers 15 residues. CDR3 sequence reads: CASSSTVRNSYEQYF. For the CDR3, the DNA is TGTGCCAGCAGCTCGACGGTGAGAAACTCCTACGAGCAGTACTTC.

A few counts support this clone. This rearrangement joins TRBV6-2 or TRBV6-3 to TRBJ1-1; 8 nucleotides align to TRBD1. In germline, CDR1 is MNHEY, CDR2 SVGEGT. Trimming cost V 5 bases and J 5 bases; bases outside gene matches: 7. The CDR3 runs 14 residues. The CDR3 DNA reads as TGTGCCAGCAGTACAGACAGGGGTGTAACTGAAGCTTTCTTT. Encoded protein: CASSTDRGVTEAFF.

The rearrangement uses TRBV28 and TRBJ1-2, with 7 nucleotides matching TRBD1. With V trimmed by 6 bases and J by 5 bases, 15 bases remained unmatched. Germline CDR1 MDHEN, CDR2 SYDVKM. The CDR3 has 16 amino acids. The CDR3 nucleotides are TGTGCCAGCAGGAACACCCGTTGGACAGGTCTATATGGCTACACCTTC. Encoded protein: CASRNTRWTGLYGYTF.

This clone was observed a few times. This chain's CDR3 is CASSFERGSPSTDTQYF. CDR3 in DNA: TGTGCCAGCAGTTTCGAACGGGGCTCCCCTAGCACAGATACGCAGTATTTT. V and J are TRBV12-3 or TRBV12-4 and TRBJ2-3; D possibly matches TRBD1 or TRBD2 (5 bases each). The CDR3 covers 17 residues. The V gene lost 3 bases and the J gene lost 0 bases, with 16 bases spanning the gap.